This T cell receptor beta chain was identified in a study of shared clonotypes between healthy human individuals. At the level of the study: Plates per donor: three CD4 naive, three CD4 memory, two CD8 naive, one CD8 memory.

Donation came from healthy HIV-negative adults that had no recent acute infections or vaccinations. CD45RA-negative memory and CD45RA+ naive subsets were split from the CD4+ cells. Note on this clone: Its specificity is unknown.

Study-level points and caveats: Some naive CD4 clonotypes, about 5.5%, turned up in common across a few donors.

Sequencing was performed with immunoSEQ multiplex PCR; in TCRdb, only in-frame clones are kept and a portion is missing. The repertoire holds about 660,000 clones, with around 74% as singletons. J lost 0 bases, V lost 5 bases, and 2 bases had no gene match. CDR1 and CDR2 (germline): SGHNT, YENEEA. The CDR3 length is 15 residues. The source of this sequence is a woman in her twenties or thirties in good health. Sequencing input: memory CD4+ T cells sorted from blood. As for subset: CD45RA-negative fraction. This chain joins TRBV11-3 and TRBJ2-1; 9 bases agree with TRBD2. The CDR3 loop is CASSPSGNSYNEQFF. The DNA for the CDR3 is TGTGCCAGCAGCCCTAGCGGGAACTCCTACAATGAGCAGTTCTTC.